Presented here are 25 T cell receptor beta chains from one specimen sequenced in a study of CD8+CD57+ T cells in acquired aplastic anemia. The use of genomic DNA as template underpinned the TCR beta VDJ and CDR3 profiling. TCRdb called the reads again in MiXCR, with one record for every CDR3 protein. Among 180,000 or so distinct CDR3 sequences, approximately 45% were seen once, and the ten largest hold approximately 2.9%. The material sequenced was sorted CD4+, CD8+, or CD8+CD57+ T cells (not recorded which) from PBMCs. The receptors were sampled from a human donor in good health.

The chain carries TRBV11-2 and TRBJ1-2, with 8 bases that match TRBD1. This CDR3 comprises 16 residues. Germline CDR1 is SGHAT and CDR2 is FQNNGV. Germline trimming cut 2 bases from V and 0 bases from J; bases unmatched to any gene: 5. CDR3 nucleotides: TGTGCCAGCAGCTTACAAGGGACAGGCCCTAACTATGGCTACACCTTC. Translated, it gives CASSLQGTGPNYGYTF.

This clonotype appeared many times. The rearrangement joins TRBV10-3 to TRBJ1-3; TRBD1 matches at 8 bases. The length of the CDR3 is 15 residues. Germline CDR1 ENHRY, CDR2 SYGVKD. With 3 bases clipped from V and 3 bases from J, the junction kept 4 bases outside the gene matches. Written as DNA, the CDR3 is TGTGCCATCAGTGACAGGGGGCAGAATGGAAACACCATATATTTT. It encodes CAISDRGQNGNTIYF.

This chain connects TRBV20-1 to TRBJ1-2, with D maybe TRBD1 (6 bases). CDR1 and CDR2 from the germline V gene are DFQATT and SNEGSKA (reference sequence). V was trimmed by 3 bases and J by 5 bases, leaving 13 bases between them. CDR3 length: 13 amino acids. For the CDR3, the DNA is TGCAGTGCTAGGCCTGGGACATTTTATGGCTACACCTTC. It is translated as CSARPGTFYGYTF.

This clonotype showed up just a few times. V usage is TRBV7-2 and J usage is TRBJ2-7; D not resolved. Germline CDR1 is SGHTA and CDR2 is FQGNSA. V was trimmed by 4 bases and J by 0 bases, leaving 7 bases between them. This CDR3 has 13 residues. CDR3 loop: CASSSRNSYEQYF. CDR3 nucleotide sequence: TGTGCCAGCAGCTCCCGAAACTCCTACGAGCAGTACTTC.

The genes are TRBV19 and TRBJ1-2; a possible D gene is TRBD1 (6 bases). Germline CDR1 and CDR2: LNHDA and SQIVND (reference sequence). Trimming shortened V by 3 bases and J by 7 bases, and 15 bases separated the two germline ends. CDR3 size: 14 residues. The CDR3 spells CASSINRRGSGYTF. DNA of the CDR3: TGTGCCAGTAGTATCAATCGCAGGGGCTCTGGCTACACCTTC.

This clonotype appeared a few times. The chain has TRBV10-3 and TRBJ1-4; 7 nucleotides agree with TRBD1. The V segment lost 5 bases and the J segment 6 bases; nucleotides outside the gene matches: 9. The CDR3 is made up of 15 amino acids. From germline, CDR1 is ENHRY and CDR2 SYGVKD. Written as DNA, the CDR3 is TGTGCCATCAGTCCCCAGACAGGGTCTTATGAAAAACTGTTTTTT. Its translation: CAISPQTGSYEKLFF.

The chain recombines TRBV24-1 with TRBJ2-4, with 8 bases fitting TRBD2. The V and J ends lost 3 bases and 6 bases, in that order; junction bases with no gene match: 3. The CDR3 extends over 14 amino acids. In germline, CDR1 is KGHDR, CDR2 SFDVKD. CDR3 in amino acids: CATSDSGRGNIQYF. In DNA form, the CDR3 reads TGTGCCACCAGTGATAGCGGGAGAGGAAACATTCAGTACTTC.

This chain links TRBV6-4 with TRBJ1-5; the match to TRBD1 covers 7 bases. Germline lookup yields CDR1 MRHNA and CDR2 SNTAGT. CDR3 length equals 17 residues. Losses at the gene ends were 2 bases for V and 0 bases for J; bases not matched to a gene: 7. The DNA for the CDR3 is TGTGCCAGCAGTGACCGAAACAGGGGCCTTAGCAATCAGCCCCAGCATTTT. Amino acid sequence: CASSDRNRGLSNQPQHF.

The CDR3 spells CASSLSGAGIRAKNIQYF. In DNA, the CDR3 is TGTGCCAGCAGCCTTAGCGGAGCGGGGATTAGAGCCAAAAACATTCAGTACTTC. The rearrangement uses TRBV12-3 or TRBV12-4 and TRBJ2-4; 7 bases match TRBD2. The CDR3 loop spans 18 amino acids. After removal of 6 bases from V and 0 bases from J, the junction contained 14 bases not matched to a gene.

This chain joins TRBV30 and TRBJ1-6; D not resolved. CDR3 length equals 16 residues. CDR1 is GTSNPN and CDR2 is SVGIG in the germline V gene (reference sequence). V was shortened by 2 bases and J by 5 bases, with 16 bases between the two germline ends. CDR3 residues: CAWSSLRPPDNSPLHF. The CDR3 DNA reads as TGTGCCTGGAGTAGTCTCCGACCTCCGGATAATTCACCCCTCCACTTT.

V gene TRBV7-2 combines with J gene TRBJ2-7; 12 nucleotides match TRBD1. V lost 5 bases to trimming and J lost 6 bases; unmatched junction nucleotides: 2. Germline CDR1 and CDR2: SGHTA and FQGNSA. The CDR3 totals 13 residues. This chain's CDR3 is CASSRDRGREQYF. The DNA for the CDR3 is TGTGCCAGCAGCAGGGACAGGGGGCGCGAGCAGTACTTC.

The chain couples TRBV5-4 to TRBJ2-5; possible D gene TRBD1, 6 bases. The germline V and J ends were trimmed by 3 bases and 4 bases, with 13 bases remaining between them. Germline assignment: CDR1 SGHNT and CDR2 YYREEE (reference sequence). The CDR3 loop spans 14 amino acids. CDR3: CASSYRTARETQYF. The CDR3 nucleotides read TGTGCCAGCAGCTACCGGACAGCGAGAGAGACCCAGTACTTC.

This clonotype was found many times. This chain connects TRBV5-5 to TRBJ1-5, with D tentatively TRBD1 (6 bases). The germline gives CDR1 SGHKS, CDR2 YYEKEE (reference sequence). The V and J ends lost 4 bases and 0 bases respectively, with 8 bases between them. This CDR3 is built from 14 residues. The CDR3 bases are TGTGCCAGCAGCAGACAGGATAGCAATCAGCCCCAGCATTTT. It is translated as CASSRQDSNQPQHF. Full variable domain (outside the CDR3, taken from reference TRBV5-5 and TRBJ1-5): DAGVTQSPTHLIKTRGQQVTLRCSPISGHKSVSWYQQVLGQGPQFIFQYYEKEERGRGNFPDRFSARQFPNYSSELNVNALLLGDSALYLCASSRQDSNQPQHFGDGTRLSIL.

This chain links TRBV6-5 with TRBJ1-5, with 12 bases fitting TRBD1. This CDR3 region has 16 residues. Germline lookup yields CDR1 MNHEY and CDR2 SVGAGI. V trimming: 0 bases; J trimming: 6 bases; junction bases outside the gene matches: 3. CDR3 coding DNA: TGTGCCAGCAGTTACTCCGGGACAGGGGGCGTTCAGCCCCAGCATTTT. Protein product: CASSYSGTGGVQPQHF.

This clonotype was detected many times. The chain couples TRBV2 to TRBJ1-2; TRBD1 matches 8 bases. V was clipped by 6 bases and J by 4 bases; unmatched bases: 7. The CDR3 has 14 residues. Germline V gene lookup returns CDR1 SNHLY and CDR2 FYNNEI. This chain's CDR3 is CASRRQGFGYGYTF. CDR3 DNA sequence: TGTGCCAGCAGGAGACAGGGGTTCGGCTATGGCTACACCTTC.

The rearrangement uses TRBV2 and TRBJ1-5, with 12 bases that match TRBD1. J gave up 4 bases and V 8 bases, and 9 bases lay outside the gene matches. CDR3 length: 16 residues. Germline V lookup: CDR1 SNHLY, CDR2 FYNNEI. In nucleotides, the CDR3 is TGTGCCAGCGTCTTGGGACAGGGGGCTCGTAATCAGCCCCAGCATTTT. Its protein product is CASVLGQGARNQPQHF.

The chain carries TRBV28 and TRBJ1-6, with a tentative D call TRBD1 (5 bases). The CDR3 is 15 amino acids. The V gene's germline CDR1 is MDHEN and CDR2 SYDVKM. V was clipped by 2 bases and J by 7 bases, with 12 bases between them. The CDR3 protein is CASSLRAGNNSPLHF. The CDR3 bases are TGTGCCAGCAGTTTAAGGGCAGGGAACAATTCACCCCTCCACTTT.

This clonotype appeared many times. The chain joins TRBV7-9 to TRBJ2-1; 8 nucleotides align to TRBD2. The V segment lost 1 base and the J segment 5 bases; nucleotides outside the gene matches: 4. The CDR3 contains 15 residues. Germline V gene data show CDR1 as SEHNR and CDR2 as FQNEAQ (reference sequence). CDR3 in DNA: TGTGCCAGCAGCTTAGTAGGTAGCGGGAACAATGAGCAGTTCTTC. Protein sequence: CASSLVGSGNNEQFF.

This clonotype was recorded many times. The chain links TRBV5-1 to TRBJ1-2; 9 positions match TRBD1. The CDR3 consists of 15 residues. CDR1 is SGHRS, CDR2 YFSETQ, per germline. After removal of 4 bases from V and 7 bases from J, the junction contained 11 bases not matched to a gene. This CDR3 reads CASSAGGQGTAGYTF. The CDR3, as DNA: TGCGCCAGCAGCGCCGGCGGACAGGGGACGGCTGGCTACACCTTC.

The chain couples TRBV5-8 to TRBJ1-6; 9 bases align to TRBD1. The junction had 6 bases not matched to a gene; V was cut back by 3 bases and J by 8 bases. Germline CDR1 reads SGHTS; CDR2 reads YDEGEE. The CDR3 is 15 amino acids. The CDR3 protein is CASSYGTGTDSPLHF. DNA for the CDR3: TGTGCCAGCAGCTACGGGACAGGGACAGATTCACCCCTCCACTTT.

This chain connects TRBV15 to TRBJ1-6, with D uncertain. Germline assignment: CDR1 LNHNV and CDR2 YYDKDF (reference sequence). The CDR3 loop spans 15 amino acids. V was cut by 0 bases and J by 8 bases, with 11 bases left in between. CDR3 protein: CATSREGTGDSPLHF. The CDR3 DNA reads as TGTGCCACCAGCAGAGAGGGAACCGGGGATTCACCCCTCCACTTT.

This clonotype occurred many times. V and J are TRBV2 and TRBJ2-4; perhaps TRBD1 as D (6 bases). With 5 bases removed from V and 0 bases from J, the gap between germline ends came to 17 bases. The CDR3 totals 17 residues. Germline V gene sequence: CDR1 SNHLY, CDR2 FYNNEI. This chain's CDR3 is CASSFGQTSIAKNIQYF. CDR3 in DNA: TGTGCCAGCAGTTTCGGACAGACGTCTATAGCCAAAAACATTCAGTACTTC.

This clonotype was detected a few times. The chain is built from TRBV15 and TRBJ2-3; D tentatively reads TRBD1 or TRBD2 (5 bases each). Trimming took off 5 bases at V and 2 bases at J, with 17 bases between the two ends. The CDR3 loop spans 16 amino acids. Germline CDR1 reads LNHNV; CDR2 reads YYDKDF (reference sequence). This CDR3 is CATSSRDRVLTDTQYF. The CDR3 nucleotides are TGTGCCACCAGCTCTCGGGACCGCGTACTCACAGATACGCAGTATTTT.

Comments on this clonotype: A much bigger clone sits one base away, suggesting this may be a read error. The chain is built from TRBV5-1 and TRBJ1-4; no firm D call. From germline, CDR1 is SGHRS and CDR2 YFSETQ. This CDR3 has 16 residues. CDR3 amino acids: CASSLDLRGTNEKLSF. The DNA of the CDR3 is TGCGCCAGCAGCTTGGACCTTCGGGGTACCAATGAAAAACTGTCTTTT.

This clonotype has a count of ten or more. V is TRBV6-1 and J is TRBJ2-5, with 7 nucleotides matching TRBD1. V was clipped by 6 bases and J by 0 bases; unmatched bases: 4. CDR3 length equals 14 residues. The germline V gene has CDR1 MNHNS and CDR2 SASEGT. CDR3: CASSQTGYQETQYF. The CDR3 bases are TGTGCCAGCAGCCAGACAGGGTACCAAGAGACCCAGTACTTC.